This TCR beta chain is from a study of T cell repertoires in cytomegalovirus infection. This clonotype came up many times. CDR1 and CDR2 (germline): SNHLY, FYNNEI. CDR3 length: 15 residues. Trimming removed 6 bases at V and 0 bases at J, with 14 bases between. Using its own MiXCR run on the reads, TCRdb lists one record per CDR3 protein. This sample has about 360,000 distinct CDR3 sequences, with roughly 20% found just once. This clonotype was obtained from a human donor in good health (CMV status not recorded). Some clones in this sample may be carry-over from other donors' samples. The specimen sequenced was PBMCs. The chain combines TRBV2 with TRBJ1-2, with D possibly being TRBD1 (5 bases). CDR3 sequence (DNA): TGTGCCAGCAGGGACTGGACAAAAACTAACTATGGCTACACCTTC. Its translation is CASRDWTKTNYGYTF.